Below are 27 T cell receptor beta chains sequenced from a single sample in a study of cytomegalovirus exposure and HLA in healthy donors. The PCR had 60 Vbeta and 13 Jbeta primers. Only in-frame clones appear in the TCRdb table, and some are missing; sequencing was by immunoSEQ multiplex PCR. The sample lists 250,000 to 350,000 clones, 86% occurring once. Sequencing used PBMCs. The receptors shown here come from a man aged 35 to 55 in good health and CMV-seropositive.

The J gene is TRBJ2-7, the V gene TRBV15; D is perhaps TRBD2 (5 bases). The CDR3 covers 14 residues. V was clipped by 0 bases and J by 0 bases, with 6 bases between them. Germline CDR1 LNHNV, CDR2 YYDKDF (reference sequence). The CDR3 nucleotides are TGTGCCACCAGCAGAGATCGGGACTCCTACGAGCAGTACTTC. It specifies CATSRDRDSYEQYF.

The rearrangement uses TRBV4-3 and TRBJ2-6, with D hard to call. Germline V CDR1 and CDR2: LGHNA, YSLEER. The CDR3 runs 16 residues. V was cut by 2 bases and J by 0 bases, with 8 bases left in between. The chain's CDR3 is CASSQPLRSGANVLTF. Written as DNA, the CDR3 is TGCGCCAGCAGCCAACCTCTCCGCTCTGGGGCCAACGTCCTGACTTTC.

This chain joins TRBV27 and TRBJ1-1; TRBD1 matches at 9 bases. CDR1 and CDR2 (germline): MNHEY, SMNVEV (reference sequence). The V and J ends lost 5 bases and 7 bases, in that order; junction bases with no gene match: 5. The CDR3 is 13 amino acids. DNA for the CDR3: TGTGCCAGCAGTGAATCGACAGGGGGTGAAGCTTTCTTT. It translates to CASSESTGGEAFF.

As regards this clone: Other DNA sequences of this sample code for an identical CDR3. This chain uses TRBV7-8 with TRBJ2-7, with TRBD2 matching 11 bases. J lost 1 base, V lost 5 bases, and 4 bases had no gene match. Germline CDR1 is SGHVS and CDR2 is FQNEAQ. This CDR3 region has 15 residues. In nucleotides, the CDR3 is TGTGCCAGCAGCGCCGGGACTAGCGGTTCCTACGAGCAGTACTTC. This gives the protein CASSAGTSGSYEQYF.

The rearrangement links TRBV7-2 to TRBJ2-5; TRBD2 matches at 9 bases. This CDR3 contains 15 residues. Germline lookup yields CDR1 SGHTA and CDR2 FQGNSA. The ends lost 1 base at V and 5 bases at J; junction bases unmatched: 5. The CDR3 region has the DNA TGTGCCAGCAGCTTAGTGGCGGGAGGGGCGGAGACCCAGTACTTC. Amino acid sequence: CASSLVAGGAETQYF.

The gene calls are TRBV5-1 and TRBJ2-2; D is possibly TRBD1 (5 bases). The CDR3 runs 14 residues. Germline CDR1 reads SGHRS; CDR2 reads YFSETQ. V was trimmed by 0 bases and J by 7 bases, leaving 10 bases between them. CDR3 DNA sequence: TGCGCCAGCAGCTTGGAGGGGATCGGCGGGGAGCTGTTTTTT. This encodes CASSLEGIGGELFF. Variable domain in full (rest from reference TRBV5-1 and TRBJ2-2): KAGVTQTPRYLIKTRGQQVTLSCSPISGHRSVSWYQQTPGQGLQFLFEYFSETQRNKGNFPGRFSGRQFSNSRSEMNVSTLELGDSALYLCASSLEGIGGELFFGEGSRLTVL.

This sequence joins TRBV6-5 and TRBJ2-7; TRBD2 might be the D (5 bases). CDR3 length equals 14 residues. Germline V gene lookup returns CDR1 MNHEY and CDR2 SVGAGI. Trimming left V 2 bases short and J 7 bases short, with 15 bases between. This CDR3 reads CASSYGTGSWEQYF. The DNA of the CDR3 is TGTGCCAGCAGTTACGGCACTGGGAGTTGGGAGCAGTACTTC.

This chain connects TRBV7-3 to TRBJ2-3; 8 bases are a match to TRBD2. CDR1 is SGHTA and CDR2 is FQGTGA in the germline V gene. J was trimmed by 1 base and V by 5 bases; bases with no gene match: 11. The CDR3 extends over 17 amino acids. The CDR3 sequence is CASSPGPGRVGTDTQYF. The CDR3, as DNA: TGTGCCAGCAGCCCAGGACCCGGGAGGGTCGGCACAGATACGCAGTATTTT. The variable domain in full, completed from reference TRBV7-3 and TRBJ2-3, reads GAGVSQTPSNKVTEKGKYVELRCDPISGHTALYWYRQSLGQGPEFLIYFQGTGAADDSGLPNDRFFAVRPEGSVSTLKIQRTERGDSAVYLCASSPGPGRVGTDTQYFGPGTRLTVL.

This rearrangement joins TRBV19 to TRBJ1-2; D remains unclear. Trimming left V 1 base short and J 2 bases short, with 8 bases between. Germline V CDR1 and CDR2: LNHDA, SQIVND (reference sequence). The CDR3 contains 14 residues. The CDR3 region is CASSIGTGNYGYTF. CDR3 DNA sequence: TGTGCCAGTAGTATAGGTACGGGGAACTATGGCTACACCTTC.

The chain couples TRBV11-2 to TRBJ2-2; D is ambiguous. CDR3 length: 13 amino acids. Germline CDR1 and CDR2: SGHAT and FQNNGV. V was shortened by 4 bases and J by 7 bases, with 10 bases between the two germline ends. The CDR3 sequence: CASSSPNGGELFF. CDR3 nucleotides: TGTGCCAGCAGCTCCCCCAACGGCGGGGAGCTGTTTTTT.

The rearrangement uses TRBV15 and TRBJ2-6; maybe TRBD1 (6 bases). Trimming took off 1 base at V and 2 bases at J, with 6 bases between the two ends. Germline V CDR1 and CDR2: LNHNV, YYDKDF (reference sequence). This CDR3 region has 15 residues. CDR3 region: CATSRGTAGANVLTF. CDR3 nucleotide sequence: TGTGCCACCAGCAGAGGGACAGCTGGGGCCAACGTCCTGACTTTC.

The genes are TRBV13 and TRBJ2-6; no clear D gene. Germline V lookup: CDR1 PRHDT, CDR2 FYEKMQ (reference sequence). V lost 0 bases to trimming and J lost 2 bases, with 8 bases between them. The CDR3 extends over 16 amino acids. The CDR3: CASSLGGGPGANVLTF. The CDR3 DNA follows: TGTGCCAGCAGCTTAGGTGGCGGCCCTGGGGCCAACGTCCTGACTTTC.

The V call is TRBV28, the J call TRBJ1-1; D might be TRBD1 (6 bases). The V end lost 6 bases, the J end lost 0 bases, and 20 bases lay between the germline ends. CDR3 length: 17 residues. Germline loops: CDR1 MDHEN, CDR2 SYDVKM. This CDR3 is CASSPPGVRGLNTEAFF. In nucleotides, the CDR3 is TGTGCCAGCAGCCCTCCAGGGGTCCGGGGCTTGAACACTGAAGCTTTCTTT.

Worth noting for this clone: The junction and the germline gene differ at one end; a read error may be behind it. This chain joins TRBV7-7 and TRBJ2-3, with TRBD2 as a possible D gene (6 bases). Germline V gives CDR1 SSHAT, CDR2 FNYEAQ (reference sequence). The CDR3 has 15 amino acids. The CDR3 DNA reads TGTGCTAGCAGCTTAGGCCTAGCGAGCACAGATACGCAGTATTTT. Amino acids: CASSLGLASTDTQYF.

Points on this clone: Other DNA sequences in this specimen translate into the identical CDR3. The rearrangement links TRBV29-1 to TRBJ2-1, with TRBD1 matching over 9 bases. Looked up from germline, CDR1 is SQVTM and CDR2 is ANQGSEA. CDR3 length equals 14 residues. Trimming removed 4 bases from V and 1 base from J; junction bases left unmatched: 2. The CDR3 DNA is TGCAGCGTTGGACAGGGGGGGTCCTACAATGAGCAGTTCTTC. This codes for CSVGQGGSYNEQFF.

This clone was seen only a few times. V usage is TRBV10-1 and J usage is TRBJ2-1; D perhaps matches TRBD2 (6 bases). This CDR3 spans 15 amino acids. CDR1 and CDR2 (germline): WNHNN, SYGVQD (reference sequence). The V gene lost 3 bases and the J gene lost 9 bases, with 18 bases spanning the gap. The CDR3 protein is CASSDKSGGVGEQFF. The CDR3 DNA reads as TGCGCCAGCAGTGATAAAAGCGGAGGGGTGGGTGAGCAGTTCTTC.

The V call is TRBV5-6, the J call TRBJ2-2, with 7 positions matching TRBD1. Germline V gives CDR1 SGHDT, CDR2 YYEEEE. The CDR3 length is 14 residues. The ends lost 2 bases at V and 6 bases at J; junction bases unmatched: 4. CDR3 loop: CASSLQGTPGELFF. The CDR3 DNA sequence: TGTGCCAGCAGCTTACAGGGGACCCCCGGGGAGCTGTTTTTT.

In its sample, this clone was seen once. The chain is built from TRBV7-3 and TRBJ2-3; no clear D. The germline V gene encodes CDR1 SGHTA and CDR2 FQGTGA. The V end lost 5 bases, the J end lost 6 bases, and 9 bases lay between the germline ends. The CDR3 runs to 12 residues. This CDR3 reads CASSAEVDTQYF. In DNA form, the CDR3 reads TGTGCCAGCAGCGCAGAAGTGGATACGCAGTATTTT.

The chain couples TRBV10-3 to TRBJ2-5, with 11 nucleotides matching TRBD1. The germline V gene has CDR1 ENHRY and CDR2 SYGVKD. The CDR3 consists of 18 residues. With 0 bases clipped from V and 6 bases from J, the junction kept 12 bases outside the gene matches. The CDR3 nucleotides read TGTGCCATCAGTGAGTCGAGCGTCGGGACAGGGGGTAGGAAGACCCAGTACTTC. This encodes CAISESSVGTGGRKTQYF.

This clone was seen ten or more times. V gene TRBV6-5 combines with J gene TRBJ2-3, with 9 bases lining up with TRBD2. CDR1 is MNHEY and CDR2 is SVGAGI in the germline V gene. The CDR3 totals 14 residues. After removal of 7 bases from V and 0 bases from J, the junction contained 2 bases not matched to a gene. CDR3 DNA sequence: TGTGCCAGCAAAACTAGCGGGAGCACAGATACGCAGTATTTT. It translates to CASKTSGSTDTQYF.

As regards this clone: The junction and the germline gene differ at one end; a read error may be behind it. V usage is TRBV7-9 and J usage is TRBJ2-7; 8 nucleotides match TRBD1. From germline, CDR1 is SEHNR and CDR2 FQNEAQ (reference sequence). This CDR3 contains 14 residues. The CDR3 sequence is CSSSFGTGGSEQYF. CDR3 sequence (DNA): TGTTCCAGCAGCTTCGGGACAGGAGGCTCCGAGCAGTACTTC. The complete variable domain, with remaining parts taken from reference TRBV7-9 and TRBJ2-7, reads DTGVSQNPRHKITKRGQNVTFRCDPISEHNRLYWYRQTLGQGPEFLTYFQNEAQLEKSRLLSDRFSAERPKGSFSTLEIQRTEQGDSAMYLCSSSFGTGGSEQYFGPGTRLTVT.

V usage is TRBV11-2 and J usage is TRBJ2-7, with TRBD2 matching 9 bases. Germline CDR1 reads SGHAT; CDR2 reads FQNNGV. V shed 3 bases, J shed 4 bases, and the junction held 10 bases outside the gene matches. This CDR3 comprises 16 residues. CDR3 coding DNA: TGTGCCAGCAGCTTGGATAGCGGGAGAAGTGGTTACGAGCAGTACTTC. It specifies CASSLDSGRSGYEQYF. The whole variable domain, remainder taken from reference TRBV11-2 and TRBJ2-7, is EAGVAQSPRYKIIEKRQSVAFWCNPISGHATLYWYQQILGQGPKLLIQFQNNGVVDDSQLPKDRFSAERLKGVDSTLKIQPAKLEDSAVYLCASSLDSGRSGYEQYFGPGTRLTVT.

This clone was picked up one time. The V and J genes are TRBV4-1 and TRBJ1-5; a weak D match, TRBD1 (5 bases). Germline-derived CDR1 and CDR2 are MGHRA and YSYEKL. V was shortened by 0 bases and J by 11 bases, with 17 bases between the two germline ends. CDR3 length equals 15 residues. The CDR3 protein is CASSQDIGERIAQHF. The CDR3 nucleotides read TGCGCCAGCAGCCAAGATATAGGGGAAAGAATCGCCCAGCATTTT.

This chain connects TRBV19 to TRBJ2-7, with 10 bases fitting TRBD2. The CDR3 has 15 residues. J was trimmed by 4 bases and V by 5 bases; bases with no gene match: 8. Germline-derived CDR1 and CDR2 are LNHDA and SQIVND (reference sequence). CDR3 nucleotides: TGTGCCAGTAGTGTTCTAGCGGGAGAATCATACGAGCAGTACTTC. Translated: CASSVLAGESYEQYF.

The V gene is TRBV5-6, the J gene TRBJ2-7; D gene unclear. Trimming left V 0 bases short and J 0 bases short, with 10 bases between. Germline CDR1 is SGHDT and CDR2 is YYEEEE. The CDR3 is 15 residues long. The CDR3 here is CASSLVRRSSYEQYF. DNA for the CDR3: TGTGCCAGCAGCTTGGTTAGGAGAAGCTCCTACGAGCAGTACTTC.

The CDR3 loop is CALAHLAGGGNEQFF. CDR3 bases: TGTGCCCTAGCGCACCTAGCGGGAGGGGGCAATGAGCAGTTCTTC. The genes are TRBV30 and TRBJ2-1; 12 bases agree with TRBD2. CDR1 is GTSNPN, CDR2 SVGIG, per germline (reference sequence). V lost 8 bases and J lost 6; bases outside the gene matches: 11. This CDR3 has 15 residues.

This chain links TRBV27 with TRBJ1-5; D perhaps matches TRBD1 (5 bases). CDR1 and CDR2 from the germline V gene are MNHEY and SMNVEV (reference sequence). The CDR3 covers 12 residues. The CDR3 region is CARGDSNQPQHF. The CDR3 bases are TGTGCACGGGGGGATAGCAATCAGCCCCAGCATTTT.